This is a list of T cell receptor beta chains from one sample in a study of T cell clonotyping in hematopoietic cell transplantation. Measured with immunoSEQ multiplex PCR; TCRdb has only the in-frame clones, and not every one. This sample has tens of thousands of clones; around 84% occur once, and the top ten carry about 2.8%. The sample was peripheral blood mononuclear cells, taken before stem cell transplant. These receptor sequences come from a man in his 60s with acute myeloid leukemia. Some clones in this sample may be carry-over from other donors' samples. The CDR3 runs from the conserved cysteine through the conserved F or W. A D gene is named only where the DNA matches it firmly. Size values are once, few and many counts, or a class for expanded clones, and some rows have none.

abundance: .; v_gene: TRBV4-1; j_gene: TRBJ1-3; d_gene: .; CDR3nt: TGCGCCAGCAGCCAAGGACTCAGTGGACCGTTAGGAAACACCATATATTTT; CDR3aa: CASSQGLSGPLGNTIYF
abundance: .; v_gene: TRBV28; j_gene: TRBJ1-1; d_gene: .; CDR3nt: TGTGCCAGCCGGGAGAGGCTCACTGAAGCTTTCTTT; CDR3aa: CASRERLTEAFF
abundance: once; v_gene: TRBV4-1; j_gene: TRBJ1-6; d_gene: .; CDR3nt: TGCGCCAGCAGCCAAGATGAAAGACAAGCCTCCTATAATTCACCCCTCCACTTT; CDR3aa: CASSQDERQASYNSPLHF
abundance: .; v_gene: TRBV4-3; j_gene: TRBJ2-1; d_gene: .; CDR3nt: TGCGCCAGCAGCCAAGCCCCAGATGAGCCCTACAATGAGCAGTTCTTC; CDR3aa: CASSQAPDEPYNEQFF
abundance: .; v_gene: TRBV7-3; j_gene: TRBJ2-2; d_gene: TRBD2; CDR3nt: TGTGCCAGCAGCACCCGACTAGCGGGGGGGACGCGGAACACCGGGGAGCTGTTTTTT; CDR3aa: CASSTRLAGGTRNTGELFF
abundance: .; v_gene: TRBV15; j_gene: TRBJ1-6; d_gene: TRBD1; CDR3nt: TGTGCCACCAGCAGAGACCTGGACAGGGGCGATTCACCCCTCCACTTT; CDR3aa: CATSRDLDRGDSPLHF
abundance: .; v_gene: TRBV5-4; j_gene: TRBJ1-5; d_gene: .; CDR3nt: TGTGCCAGCAGCTTTGTAGGGGATAGCAATCAGCCCCAGCATTTT; CDR3aa: CASSFVGDSNQPQHF
abundance: .; v_gene: TRBV6-5; j_gene: TRBJ1-5; d_gene: .; CDR3nt: TGTGCCAGCAGCCGAACAAGGGTGGGGGATCAGCCCCAGCATTTT; CDR3aa: CASSRTRVGDQPQHF
abundance: .; v_gene: TRBV27; j_gene: TRBJ2-2; d_gene: .; CDR3nt: TGTGCCAGCAGTCTTCGATCCGGGGAGCTGTTTTTT; CDR3aa: CASSLRSGELFF
abundance: .; v_gene: TRBV6-5; j_gene: TRBJ1-5; d_gene: .; CDR3nt: TGTGCCAGCAGGGGGGACGGCCACAATCAGCCCCAGCATTTT; CDR3aa: CASRGDGHNQPQHF
abundance: .; v_gene: TRBV11-2; j_gene: TRBJ1-2; d_gene: .; CDR3nt: TGTGCCAGCAGCTATCAACTGGGGGGCGGTCTGAATGGCTACACCTTC; CDR3aa: CASSYQLGGGLNGYTF
abundance: .; v_gene: TRBV4-2; j_gene: TRBJ1-4; d_gene: .; CDR3nt: TGTGCCAGCAGCCAAGATCCCGGGTTACTTAATGAAAAACTGTTTTTT; CDR3aa: CASSQDPGLLNEKLFF
abundance: .; v_gene: TRBV5-8; j_gene: TRBJ1-1; d_gene: .; CDR3nt: TGTGCCAGCAGCCGGAAGGGACGGGGGGATGGGACTGAAGCTTTCTTT; CDR3aa: CASSRKGRGDGTEAFF
abundance: .; v_gene: TRBV19; j_gene: TRBJ1-2; d_gene: .; CDR3nt: TGTGCCAGTAGGACCTCGGGGGGTGTCTATGGCTACACCTTC; CDR3aa: CASRTSGGVYGYTF